Below, one TCR beta chain is given with its context. This clone occurred a few times. Its antigen remains undetermined. Base qualities are not recorded, but no much larger clone differs from it by a single base. The data derive from a study of T cells in localized non-small cell lung cancer (TCRdb year 2020). The study in broad terms: T cell repertoires of about 240 early-stage NSCLC patients were analyzed, with tumors being compared against uninvolved tumor-adjacent lungs. The mean age of the NSCLC patients was about 67 years, with fewer than 150 men and around 100 women. The cohort comprised approximately 240 treatment-naïve NSCLC patients with resected, localized lung tumors. Points the paper makes about the study in general: Higher T cell density in blood was associated with longer overall survival, whereas higher clonality in adjacent lung was associated with shorter survival. Because the study design was exploratory, TCR variables were selected using unadjusted p-values without false-discovery rate correction. Of the top 100 tumor clones, a median of roughly 53 were detected in paired uninvolved adjacent lung; under 30 were also among that lung's top 100. Uninvolved tumor-adjacent lung showed the highest T cell clonality, higher than tumor, which suggests more focused antigenic responses in the adjacent lung. Because multi-region tumor sequencing was not performed, intratumor heterogeneity could not be ruled out.

At diagnosis, peripheral blood, uninvolved tumor-adjacent lung and tumor were collected and were preserved as a mix of fresh-frozen and FFPE material. For TCR repertoire profiling, blood samples were analyzed as peripheral blood mononuclear cells. The immunoSEQ Assay was used to sequence TCR beta CDR3 regions from DNA. Processing in the source paper ran as follows. To compute T cell density, TCR beta template counts were normalized to usable DNA, which was estimated by amplifying housekeeping genes. Using the preseqR package, richness was estimated by extrapolating to 120,000 templates for tissue samples and 400,000 templates for PBMC samples. Clonality was defined by subtracting Pielou's evenness from one. To identify tissue-enriched TCRs, differential abundance testing was run on productive amino-acid clonotypes with a minimum total count of 5 and an alpha of 0.1. The Jaccard Index and the Morisita Overlap Index were used to quantify repertoire overlap between compartments. GLIPH grouped TCR beta CDR3s together with public tetramer-defined viral CDR3s, and a viral motif had to include at least three viral sequences and also show V-gene enrichment. TCRdb stores this immuneACCESS table with in-frame sequences only. Part of the clones is absent; in the studies checked, under half of the shortfall reflects unresolved V genes, and no reason is known for the rest. The V and J calls and the clone size are those of that table, but D and trimming were determined from the DNA. Present in this sample are around 26,000 clones, about 90% of which were seen just once. The top ten hold roughly 2.8% of the sample.

Trimming at the junction amounts to 2 bases on V and 7 bases on J, and the germline ends lie 18 bases apart. According to the germline V gene (reference sequence), CDR1 reads MNHEY and CDR2 reads SMNVEV. The CDR3 has 15 amino acids, counting the end cysteine and phenylalanine. The kept DNA is CDR3 alone, 45 bases in frame from the first base. The chain employs TRBV27 and TRBJ2-7; a tentative D call is TRBD2 (7 bases match). The sequencing used peripheral blood, collected before any cancer treatment. The clonotype was recovered from a woman aged 18 to 50 with stage I lung adenocarcinoma. The nucleotide sequence reads as follows: TGTGCCAGCAGTTTACACAGGGAGGGGAGGGGGGAGCAGTACTTC. Protein translation: CASSLHREGRGEQYF.